This entry describes one T cell receptor (beta chain). Assay: immunoSEQ multiplex PCR; the TCRdb copy retains only in-frame clones and omits some. The sample has around 42,000 clones, roughly nine tenths seen once; the top ten hold 0.73%. The CDR3 sequence is 18 residues long. In germline, CDR1 is SGHNT, CDR2 YYREEE (reference sequence). V gave up 4 bases and J gave up 1 base, with 18 bases separating them. This sample is drawn from a study of T cell changes during pregnancy in multiple sclerosis. V usage is TRBV5-4 and J usage is TRBJ2-6; D is possibly TRBD1 (6 bases). The sequence derives from a female donor with multiple sclerosis, enrolled in a pregnancy study. Here the sequenced sample was CD4+ T cells from peripheral blood mononuclear cells, taken before pregnancy. The CDR3 nucleotides are TGTGCCAGCAGCCCTGAGCCGGGACATAAATCTGGGGCCAACGTCCTGACTTTC. Its protein is CASSPEPGHKSGANVLTF.